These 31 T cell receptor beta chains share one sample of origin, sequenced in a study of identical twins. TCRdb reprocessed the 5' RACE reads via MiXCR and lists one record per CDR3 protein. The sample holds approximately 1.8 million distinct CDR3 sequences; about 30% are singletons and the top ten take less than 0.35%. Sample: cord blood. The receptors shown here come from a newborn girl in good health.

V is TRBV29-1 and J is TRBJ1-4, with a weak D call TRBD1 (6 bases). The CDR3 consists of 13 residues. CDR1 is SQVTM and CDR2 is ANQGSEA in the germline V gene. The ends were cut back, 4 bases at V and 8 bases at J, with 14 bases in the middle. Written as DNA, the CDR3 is TGCAGCGTTGGGGGGCCGCTAACCGAAAAACTGTTTTTT. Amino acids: CSVGGPLTEKLFF.

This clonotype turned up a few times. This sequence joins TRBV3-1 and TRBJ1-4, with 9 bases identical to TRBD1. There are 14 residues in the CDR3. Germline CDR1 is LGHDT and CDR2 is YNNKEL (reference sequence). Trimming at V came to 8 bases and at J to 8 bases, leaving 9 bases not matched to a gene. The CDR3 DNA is TGTGCCAGCTCACAAACAGGGGGCCAAGAAAAACTGTTTTTT. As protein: CASSQTGGQEKLFF.

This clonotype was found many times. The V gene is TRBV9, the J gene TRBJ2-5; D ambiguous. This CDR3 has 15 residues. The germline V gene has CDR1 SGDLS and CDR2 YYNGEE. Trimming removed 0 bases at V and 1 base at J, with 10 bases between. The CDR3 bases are TGTGCCAGCAGCGTAGGGGTTTCGGTCCAAGAGACCCAGTACTTC. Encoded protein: CASSVGVSVQETQYF.

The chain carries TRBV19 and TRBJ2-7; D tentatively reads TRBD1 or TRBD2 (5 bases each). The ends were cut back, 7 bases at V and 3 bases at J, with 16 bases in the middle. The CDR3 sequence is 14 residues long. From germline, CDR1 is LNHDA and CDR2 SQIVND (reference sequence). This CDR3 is CASTPGRGIYEQYF. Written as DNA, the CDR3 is TGTGCCAGTACCCCGGGACGGGGAATCTACGAGCAGTACTTC. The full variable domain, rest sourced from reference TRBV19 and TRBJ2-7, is DGGITQSPKYLFRKEGQNVTLSCEQNLNHDAMYWYRQDPGQGLRLIYYSQIVNDFQKGDIAEGYSVSREKKESFPLTVTSAQKNPTAFYLCASTPGRGIYEQYFGPGTRLTVT.

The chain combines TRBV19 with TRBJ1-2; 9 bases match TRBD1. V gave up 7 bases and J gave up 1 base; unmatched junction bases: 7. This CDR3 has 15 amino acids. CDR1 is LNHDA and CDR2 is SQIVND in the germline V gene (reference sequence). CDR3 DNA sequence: TGTGCCAGTAAACCCACGGGACAGGGTAACTATGGCTACACCTTC. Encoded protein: CASKPTGQGNYGYTF.

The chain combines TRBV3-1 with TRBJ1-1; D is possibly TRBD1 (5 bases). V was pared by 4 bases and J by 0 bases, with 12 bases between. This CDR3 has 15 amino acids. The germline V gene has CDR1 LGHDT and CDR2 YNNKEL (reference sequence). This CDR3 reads CASSLQGHMNTEAFF. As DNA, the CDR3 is TGTGCCAGCAGCCTGCAAGGACACATGAACACTGAAGCTTTCTTT.

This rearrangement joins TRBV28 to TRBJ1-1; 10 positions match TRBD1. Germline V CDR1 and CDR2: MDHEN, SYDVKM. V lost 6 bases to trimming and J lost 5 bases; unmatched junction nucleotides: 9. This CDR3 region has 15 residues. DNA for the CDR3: TGTGCCAGCAGGACCGCCGGGACAGGGGCGACTGAAGCTTTCTTT. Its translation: CASRTAGTGATEAFF.

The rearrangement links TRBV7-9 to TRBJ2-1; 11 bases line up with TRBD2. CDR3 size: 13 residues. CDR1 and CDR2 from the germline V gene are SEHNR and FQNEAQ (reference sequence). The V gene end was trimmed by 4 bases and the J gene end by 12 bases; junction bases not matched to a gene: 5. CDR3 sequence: CASSSRLAGWQFF. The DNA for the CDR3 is TGTGCCAGCAGCTCCCGACTAGCGGGATGGCAGTTCTTC.

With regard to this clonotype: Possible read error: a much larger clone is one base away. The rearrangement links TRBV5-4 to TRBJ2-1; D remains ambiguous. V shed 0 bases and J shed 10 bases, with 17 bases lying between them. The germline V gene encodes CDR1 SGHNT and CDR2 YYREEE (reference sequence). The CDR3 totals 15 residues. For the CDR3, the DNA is TGTGCCAGCAGCTTGGACCCAGGTCCCCTGCAAGAGCAGTTCTTC. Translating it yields CASSLDPGPLQEQFF.

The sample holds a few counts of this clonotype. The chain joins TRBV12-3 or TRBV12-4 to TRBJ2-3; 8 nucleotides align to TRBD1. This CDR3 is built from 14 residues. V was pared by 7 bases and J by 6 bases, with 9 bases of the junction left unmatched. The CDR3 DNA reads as TGTGCCAGCACCAAGGACAGGGTGTGGGATACGCAGTATTTT. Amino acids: CASTKDRVWDTQYF.

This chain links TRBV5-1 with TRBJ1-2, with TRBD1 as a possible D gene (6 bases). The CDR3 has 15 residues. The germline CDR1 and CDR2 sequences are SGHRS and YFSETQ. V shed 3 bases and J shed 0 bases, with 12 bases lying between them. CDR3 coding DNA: TGCGCCAGCAGCTCCGGTGAGGGGGCTAACTATGGCTACACCTTC. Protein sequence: CASSSGEGANYGYTF.

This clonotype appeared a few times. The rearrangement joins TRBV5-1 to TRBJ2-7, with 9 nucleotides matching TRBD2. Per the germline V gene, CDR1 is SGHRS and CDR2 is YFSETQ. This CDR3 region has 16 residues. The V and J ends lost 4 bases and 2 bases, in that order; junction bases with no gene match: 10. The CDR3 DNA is TGCGCCAGCAGCCCGTTAGCGGGGGCCCTCCCCTACGAGCAGTACTTC. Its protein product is CASSPLAGALPYEQYF.

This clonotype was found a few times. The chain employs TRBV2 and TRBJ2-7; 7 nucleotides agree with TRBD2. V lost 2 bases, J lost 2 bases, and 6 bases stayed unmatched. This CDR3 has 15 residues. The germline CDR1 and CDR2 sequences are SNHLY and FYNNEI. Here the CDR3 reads CASSEYGGSPYEQYF. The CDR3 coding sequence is TGTGCCAGCAGTGAATACGGGGGGTCACCCTACGAGCAGTACTTC.

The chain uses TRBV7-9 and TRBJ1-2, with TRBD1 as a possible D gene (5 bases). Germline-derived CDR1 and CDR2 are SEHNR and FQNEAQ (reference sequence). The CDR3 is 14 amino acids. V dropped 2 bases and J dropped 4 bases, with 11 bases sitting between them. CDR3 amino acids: CASSLCTGRYGYTF. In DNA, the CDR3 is TGTGCCAGCAGCTTATGCACAGGCCGCTATGGCTACACCTTC.

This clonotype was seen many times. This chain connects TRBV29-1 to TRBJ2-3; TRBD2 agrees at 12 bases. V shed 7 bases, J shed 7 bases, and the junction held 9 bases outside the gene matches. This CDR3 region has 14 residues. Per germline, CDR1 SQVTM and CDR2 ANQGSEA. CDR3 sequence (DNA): TGCAGCGGGAGACTAGCGGGAGCAGGGAATACGCAGTATTTT. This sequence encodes CSGRLAGAGNTQYF.

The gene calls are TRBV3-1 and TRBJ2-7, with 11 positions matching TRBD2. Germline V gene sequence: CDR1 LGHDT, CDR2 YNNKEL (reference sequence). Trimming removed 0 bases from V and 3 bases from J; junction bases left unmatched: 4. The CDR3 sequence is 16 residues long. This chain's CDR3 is CASSQDTSGSFYEQYF. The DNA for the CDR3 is TGTGCCAGCAGCCAAGATACTAGCGGGAGTTTCTACGAGCAGTACTTC.

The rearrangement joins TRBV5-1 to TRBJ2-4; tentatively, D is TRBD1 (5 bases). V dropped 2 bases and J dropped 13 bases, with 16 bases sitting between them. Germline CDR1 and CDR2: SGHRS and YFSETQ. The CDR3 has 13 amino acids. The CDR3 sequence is CASSLDSTSEQYF. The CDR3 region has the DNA TGCGCCAGCAGCTTAGACAGCACGAGTGAGCAGTACTTC.

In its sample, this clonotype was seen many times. The CDR3 protein is CSVDIPQGTDTQYF. The DNA of the CDR3 is TGCAGCGTTGATATCCCCCAGGGCACAGATACGCAGTATTTT. The chain joins TRBV29-1 to TRBJ2-3, with D unresolved. CDR1 and CDR2 (germline): SQVTM, ANQGSEA. V lost 3 bases, J lost 1 base, and 11 bases lay in between. This CDR3 has 14 residues.

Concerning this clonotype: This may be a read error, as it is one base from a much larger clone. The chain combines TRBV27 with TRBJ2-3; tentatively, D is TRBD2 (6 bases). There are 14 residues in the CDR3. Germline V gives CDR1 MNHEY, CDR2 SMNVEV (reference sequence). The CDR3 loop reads CSSSFRTNTDTQYF. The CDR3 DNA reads TGTTCCAGCAGTTTCCGGACTAACACAGATACGCAGTATTTT.

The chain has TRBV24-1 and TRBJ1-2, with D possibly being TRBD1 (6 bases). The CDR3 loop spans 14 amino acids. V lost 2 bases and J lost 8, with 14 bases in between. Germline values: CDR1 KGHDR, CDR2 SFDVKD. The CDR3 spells CATSDSGALGGYTF. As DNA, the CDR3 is TGTGCCACCAGTGATTCAGGGGCTCTTGGGGGCTACACCTTC.

The CDR3 spells CASSLGTTSSDAQYF. In DNA form, the CDR3 reads TGTGCCAGCAGTTTGGGGACGACTAGCTCGGATGCGCAGTATTTT. J is TRBJ2-3 and V is TRBV12-3 or TRBV12-4; 7 positions match TRBD2. V lost 3 bases, J lost 10 bases, and 13 bases stayed unmatched. The CDR3 has 15 residues.

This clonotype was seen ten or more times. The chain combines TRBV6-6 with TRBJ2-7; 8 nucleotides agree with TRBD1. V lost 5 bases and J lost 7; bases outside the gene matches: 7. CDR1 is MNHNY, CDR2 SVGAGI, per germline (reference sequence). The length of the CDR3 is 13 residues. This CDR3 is CASSRDRGREQYF. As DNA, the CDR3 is TGTGCCAGCAGTAGAGACAGGGGTAGGGAGCAGTACTTC.

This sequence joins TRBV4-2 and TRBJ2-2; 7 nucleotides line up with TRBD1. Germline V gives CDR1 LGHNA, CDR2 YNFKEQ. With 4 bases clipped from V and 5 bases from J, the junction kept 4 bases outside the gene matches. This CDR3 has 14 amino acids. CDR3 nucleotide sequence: TGTGCCAGCAGCCGGGACAGTCGAACCGGGGAGCTGTTTTTT. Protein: CASSRDSRTGELFF.

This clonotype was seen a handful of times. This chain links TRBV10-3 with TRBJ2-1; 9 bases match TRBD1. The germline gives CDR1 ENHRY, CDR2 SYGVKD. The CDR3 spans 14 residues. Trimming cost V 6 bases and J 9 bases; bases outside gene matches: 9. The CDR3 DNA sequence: TGTGCCATCAGGGGATTGGACAGGGGAACTGAGCAGTTCTTC. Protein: CAIRGLDRGTEQFF.

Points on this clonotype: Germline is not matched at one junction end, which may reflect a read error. In DNA form, the CDR3 reads TGTGCCACCTGCAGAAGAGAGGTTTCTAACGAGCAGTACTTC. As protein: CATCRREVSNEQYF. The rearrangement uses TRBV15 and TRBJ2-4; D remains ambiguous. Near its end, the DNA agrees better with TRBJ2-7, so the J call may be wrong. Germline CDR1 LNHNV, CDR2 YYDKDF (reference sequence). This CDR3 contains 14 residues.

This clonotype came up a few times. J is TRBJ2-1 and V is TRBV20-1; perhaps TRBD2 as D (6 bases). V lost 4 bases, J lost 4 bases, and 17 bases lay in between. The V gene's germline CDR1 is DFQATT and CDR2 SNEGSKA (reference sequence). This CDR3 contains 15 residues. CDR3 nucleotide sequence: TGCAGTGCTAAAGGTTTTGGGAGCGGGTACAATGAGCAGTTCTTC. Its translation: CSAKGFGSGYNEQFF.

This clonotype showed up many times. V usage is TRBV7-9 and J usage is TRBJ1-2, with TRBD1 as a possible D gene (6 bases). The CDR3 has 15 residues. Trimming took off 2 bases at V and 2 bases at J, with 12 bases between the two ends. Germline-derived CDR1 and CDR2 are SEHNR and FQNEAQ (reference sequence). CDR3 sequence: CASSLLPGQNYGYTF. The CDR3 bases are TGTGCCAGCAGCTTACTACCGGGACAAAACTATGGCTACACCTTC.

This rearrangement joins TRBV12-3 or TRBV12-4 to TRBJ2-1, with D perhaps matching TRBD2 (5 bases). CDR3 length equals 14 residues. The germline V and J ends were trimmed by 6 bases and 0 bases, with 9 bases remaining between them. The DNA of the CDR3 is TGTGCCAGCAGGACTAAAAACTCCTACAATGAGCAGTTCTTC. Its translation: CASRTKNSYNEQFF.

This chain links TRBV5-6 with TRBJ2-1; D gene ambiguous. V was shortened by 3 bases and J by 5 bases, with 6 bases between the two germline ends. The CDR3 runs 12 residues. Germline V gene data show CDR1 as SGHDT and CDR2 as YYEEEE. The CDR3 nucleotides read TGTGCCAGCAGCTCTGTGAACAATGAGCAGTTCTTC. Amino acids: CASSSVNNEQFF. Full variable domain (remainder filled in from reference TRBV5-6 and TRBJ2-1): DAGVTQSPTHLIKTRGQQVTLRCSPKSGHDTVSWYQQALGQGPQFIFQYYEEEERQRGNFPDRFSGHQFPNYSSELNVNALLLGDSALYLCASSSVNNEQFFGPGTRLTVL.

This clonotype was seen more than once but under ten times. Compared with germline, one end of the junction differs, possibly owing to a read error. CDR3 bases: TGTGCTAGCAGCTTACTCGTGGCGGGAGTTAACTACAATGAGCAGTTCTTC. Residues: CASSLLVAGVNYNEQFF. The chain couples TRBV7-7 to TRBJ2-1; 7 bases align to TRBD2. There are 17 residues in the CDR3. Per germline, CDR1 SSHAT and CDR2 FNYEAQ (reference sequence).

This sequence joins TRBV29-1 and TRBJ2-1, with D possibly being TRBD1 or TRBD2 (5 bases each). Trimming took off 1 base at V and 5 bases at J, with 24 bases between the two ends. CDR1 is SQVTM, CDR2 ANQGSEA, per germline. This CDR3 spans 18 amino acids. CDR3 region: CSVEGEPGPSKGHNEQFF. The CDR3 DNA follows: TGCAGCGTTGAAGGGGAACCGGGACCCTCAAAGGGGCACAATGAGCAGTTCTTC.